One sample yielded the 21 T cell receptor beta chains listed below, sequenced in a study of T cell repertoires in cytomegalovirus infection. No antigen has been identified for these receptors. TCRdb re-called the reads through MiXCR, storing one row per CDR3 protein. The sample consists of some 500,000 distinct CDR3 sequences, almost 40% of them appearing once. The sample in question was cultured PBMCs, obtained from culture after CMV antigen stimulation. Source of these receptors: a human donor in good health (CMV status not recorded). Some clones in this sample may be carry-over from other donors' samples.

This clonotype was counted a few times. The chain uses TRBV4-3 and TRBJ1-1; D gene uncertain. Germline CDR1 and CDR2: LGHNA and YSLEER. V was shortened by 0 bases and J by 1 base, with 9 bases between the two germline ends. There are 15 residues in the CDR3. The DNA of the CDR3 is TGCGCCAGCAGCCAAGACTCGGGAGGGAACACTGAAGCTTTCTTT. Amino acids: CASSQDSGGNTEAFF.

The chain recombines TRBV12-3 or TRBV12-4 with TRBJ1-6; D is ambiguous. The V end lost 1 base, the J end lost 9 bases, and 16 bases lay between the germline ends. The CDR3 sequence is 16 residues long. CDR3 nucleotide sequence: TGTGCCAGCAGTTTAGTGGGTACCCACCTCGGTTCACCCCTCCACTTT. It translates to CASSLVGTHLGSPLHF.

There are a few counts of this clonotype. The CDR3 loop reads CASSRGPSNNSPLHF. The CDR3 nucleotides read TGTGCCAGCAGCCGAGGACCGTCGAATAATTCACCCCTCCACTTT. The chain recombines TRBV7-6 with TRBJ1-6; D remains unclear. The CDR3 has 15 amino acids. The ends were cut back, 5 bases at V and 5 bases at J, with 13 bases in the middle. Per germline, CDR1 SGHVS and CDR2 FNYEAQ.

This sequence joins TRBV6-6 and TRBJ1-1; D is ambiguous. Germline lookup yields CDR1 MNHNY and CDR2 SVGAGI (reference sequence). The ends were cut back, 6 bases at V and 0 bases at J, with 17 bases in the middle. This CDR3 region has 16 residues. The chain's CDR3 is CASSPGAALMNTEAFF. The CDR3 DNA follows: TGTGCCAGCAGCCCAGGAGCCGCCCTCATGAACACTGAAGCTTTCTTT.

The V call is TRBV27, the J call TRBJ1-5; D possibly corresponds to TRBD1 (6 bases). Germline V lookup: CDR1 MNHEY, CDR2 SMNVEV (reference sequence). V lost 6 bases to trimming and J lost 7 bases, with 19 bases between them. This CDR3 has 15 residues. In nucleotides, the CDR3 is TGTGCCAGCAGATACACAAGTGGTCAGGGGCAGCCCCAGCATTTT. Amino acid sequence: CASRYTSGQGQPQHF.

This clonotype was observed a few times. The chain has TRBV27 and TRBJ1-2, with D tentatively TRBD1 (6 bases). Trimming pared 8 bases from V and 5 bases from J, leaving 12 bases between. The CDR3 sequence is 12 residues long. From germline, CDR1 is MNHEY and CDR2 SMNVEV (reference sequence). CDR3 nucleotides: TGTGCCAGCGGGCCCAGGGGTTATGGCTACACCTTC. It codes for CASGPRGYGYTF.

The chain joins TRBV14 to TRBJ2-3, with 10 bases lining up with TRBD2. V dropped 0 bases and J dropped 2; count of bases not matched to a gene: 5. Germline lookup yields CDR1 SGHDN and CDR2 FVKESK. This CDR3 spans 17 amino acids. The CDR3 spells CASSQDRLAGPTDTQYF. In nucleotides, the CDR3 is TGTGCCAGCAGCCAAGACCGACTAGCGGGCCCCACAGATACGCAGTATTTT.

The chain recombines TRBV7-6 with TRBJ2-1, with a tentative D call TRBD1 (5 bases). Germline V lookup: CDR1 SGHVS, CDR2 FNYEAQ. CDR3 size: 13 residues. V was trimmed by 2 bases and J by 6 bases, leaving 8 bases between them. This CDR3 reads CASSLPQGNEQFF. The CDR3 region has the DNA TGTGCCAGCAGCTTACCCCAGGGCAATGAGCAGTTCTTC.

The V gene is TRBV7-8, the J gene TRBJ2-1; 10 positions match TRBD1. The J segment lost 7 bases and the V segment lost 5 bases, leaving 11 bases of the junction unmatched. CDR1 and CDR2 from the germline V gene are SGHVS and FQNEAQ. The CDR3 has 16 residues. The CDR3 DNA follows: TGTGCCAGCAGCCGGACCCCGGGACAGGGGAAAAATGAGCAGTTCTTC. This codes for CASSRTPGQGKNEQFF.

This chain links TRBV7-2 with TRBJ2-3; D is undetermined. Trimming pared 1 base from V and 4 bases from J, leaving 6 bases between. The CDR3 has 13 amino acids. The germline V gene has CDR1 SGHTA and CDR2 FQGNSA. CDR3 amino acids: CASSLVDADTQYF. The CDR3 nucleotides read TGTGCCAGCAGCTTAGTCGATGCAGATACGCAGTATTTT. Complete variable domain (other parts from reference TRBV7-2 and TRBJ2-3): GAGVSQSPSNKVTEKGKDVELRCDPISGHTALYWYRQSLGQGLEFLIYFQGNSAPDKSGLPSDRFSAERTGGSVSTLTIQRTQQEDSAVYLCASSLVDADTQYFGPGTRLTVL.

The CDR3 bases are TGTGCCAGCAGCTCCGGAGCGGCAGTAGTGTGGCGGTATGAGCAGTTCTTC. It is translated as CASSSGAAVVWRYEQFF. The chain has TRBV7-8 and TRBJ2-1; D may be TRBD2 (5 bases). There are 17 residues in the CDR3. The V gene's germline CDR1 is SGHVS and CDR2 FQNEAQ. Trimming cost V 4 bases and J 8 bases, with 24 bases left between them.

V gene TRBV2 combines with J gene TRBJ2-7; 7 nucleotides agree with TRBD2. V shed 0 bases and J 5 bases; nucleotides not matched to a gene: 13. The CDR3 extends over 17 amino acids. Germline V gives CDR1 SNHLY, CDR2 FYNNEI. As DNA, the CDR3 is TGTGCCAGCAGTGAAGCGCGCCATGCCAACGGGAGGAACGAGCAGTACTTC. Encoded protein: CASSEARHANGRNEQYF.

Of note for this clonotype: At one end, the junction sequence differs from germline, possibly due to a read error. CDR3 loop: CASSLGGPSTDTLYF. In DNA form, the CDR3 reads TGTGCCAGCAGCTTAGGGGGCCCTAGCACAGATACGCTGTATTTT. The chain uses TRBV7-8 and TRBJ2-3; D is perhaps TRBD1 or TRBD2 (5 bases each). The CDR3 has 15 residues. Germline V gives CDR1 SGHVS, CDR2 FQNEAQ.

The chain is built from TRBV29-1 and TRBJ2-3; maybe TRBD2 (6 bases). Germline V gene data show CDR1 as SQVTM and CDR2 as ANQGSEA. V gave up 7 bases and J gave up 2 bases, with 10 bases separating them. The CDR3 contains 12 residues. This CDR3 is CSAGTFTDTQYF. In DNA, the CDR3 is TGCAGCGCTGGGACTTTCACAGATACGCAGTATTTT.

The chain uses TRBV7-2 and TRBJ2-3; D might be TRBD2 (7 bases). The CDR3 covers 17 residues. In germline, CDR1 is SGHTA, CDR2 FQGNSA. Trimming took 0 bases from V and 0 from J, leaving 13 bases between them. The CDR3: CASSLAGGPRSTDTQYF. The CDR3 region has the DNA TGTGCCAGCAGCTTAGCGGGGGGGCCCCGTAGCACAGATACGCAGTATTTT.

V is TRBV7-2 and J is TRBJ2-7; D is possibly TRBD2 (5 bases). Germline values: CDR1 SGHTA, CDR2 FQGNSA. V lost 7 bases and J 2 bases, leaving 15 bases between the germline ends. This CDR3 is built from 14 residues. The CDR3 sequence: CASTLGLRAYEQYF. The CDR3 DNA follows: TGTGCCAGCACTCTAGGGTTGAGGGCCTACGAGCAGTACTTC.

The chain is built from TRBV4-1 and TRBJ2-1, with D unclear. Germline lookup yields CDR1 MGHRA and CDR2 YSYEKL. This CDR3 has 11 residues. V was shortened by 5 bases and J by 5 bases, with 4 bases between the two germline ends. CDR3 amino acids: CASSMDNEQFF. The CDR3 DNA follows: TGCGCCAGCAGCATGGACAATGAGCAGTTCTTC.

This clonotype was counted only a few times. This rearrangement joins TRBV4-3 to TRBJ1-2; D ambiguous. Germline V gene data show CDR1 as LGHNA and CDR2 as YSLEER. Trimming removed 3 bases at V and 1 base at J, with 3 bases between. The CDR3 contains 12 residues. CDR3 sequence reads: CASSHLNYGYTF. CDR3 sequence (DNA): TGCGCCAGCAGCCACCTTAACTATGGCTACACCTTC.

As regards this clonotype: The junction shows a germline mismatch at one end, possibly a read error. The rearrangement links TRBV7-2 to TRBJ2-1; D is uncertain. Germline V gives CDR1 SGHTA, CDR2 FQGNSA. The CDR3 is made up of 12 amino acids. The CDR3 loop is CASNLLVDEQFF. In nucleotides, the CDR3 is TGTGCCAGCAACTTACTGGTGGATGAGCAGTTCTTC.

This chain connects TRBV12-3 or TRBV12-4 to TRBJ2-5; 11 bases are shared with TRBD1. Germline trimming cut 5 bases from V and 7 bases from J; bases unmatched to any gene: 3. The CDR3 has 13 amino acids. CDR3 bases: TGTGCCAGCAGTCGGACAGGGGGCGGGACCCAGTACTTC. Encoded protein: CASSRTGGGTQYF.

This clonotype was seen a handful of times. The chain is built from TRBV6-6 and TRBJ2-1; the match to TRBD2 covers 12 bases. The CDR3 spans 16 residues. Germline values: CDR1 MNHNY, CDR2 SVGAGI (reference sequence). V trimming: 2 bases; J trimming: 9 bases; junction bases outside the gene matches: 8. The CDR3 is CASSYQGLAGGSEQFF. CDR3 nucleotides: TGTGCCAGCAGTTACCAGGGACTAGCGGGTGGCAGTGAGCAGTTCTTC.